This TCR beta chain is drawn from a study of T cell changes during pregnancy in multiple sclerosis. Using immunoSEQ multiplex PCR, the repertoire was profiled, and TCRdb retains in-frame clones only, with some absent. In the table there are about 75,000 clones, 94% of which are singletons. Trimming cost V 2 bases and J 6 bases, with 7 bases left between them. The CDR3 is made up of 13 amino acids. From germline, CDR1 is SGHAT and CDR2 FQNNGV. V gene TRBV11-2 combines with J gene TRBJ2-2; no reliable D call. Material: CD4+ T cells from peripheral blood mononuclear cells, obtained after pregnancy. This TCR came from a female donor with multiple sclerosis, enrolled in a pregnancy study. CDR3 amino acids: CASSLIRSGELFF. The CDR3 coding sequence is TGTGCCAGCAGCTTAATTCGGTCCGGGGAGCTGTTTTTT.